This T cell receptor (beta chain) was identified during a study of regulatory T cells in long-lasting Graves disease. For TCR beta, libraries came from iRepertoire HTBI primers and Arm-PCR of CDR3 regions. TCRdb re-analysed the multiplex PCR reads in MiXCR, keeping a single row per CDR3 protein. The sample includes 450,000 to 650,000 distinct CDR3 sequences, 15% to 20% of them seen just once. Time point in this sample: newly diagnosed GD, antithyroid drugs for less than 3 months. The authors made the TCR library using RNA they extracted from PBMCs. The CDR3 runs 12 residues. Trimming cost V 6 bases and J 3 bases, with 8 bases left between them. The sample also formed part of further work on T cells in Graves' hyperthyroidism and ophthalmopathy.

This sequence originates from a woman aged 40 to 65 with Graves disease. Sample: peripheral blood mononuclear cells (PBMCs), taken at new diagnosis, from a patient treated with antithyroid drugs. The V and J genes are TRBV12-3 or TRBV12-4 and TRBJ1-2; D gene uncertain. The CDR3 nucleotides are TGTGCCAGCAGCAAAGAACACTATGGCTACACCTTC. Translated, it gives CASSKEHYGYTF.